This T cell receptor (beta chain) was identified during a study of blood T cell repertoires in COVID-19 (dated by TCRdb to the early 2020s). Notes on the research overall: Samples covering the acute and convalescent phases of COVID-19 were provided by collaborators in the United States, Italy and Spain. The prospective study material was composed of cDNA or gDNA derived from T cells, B-cell-depleted T cells, or PBMCs. The dataset comprised deeply sampled blood TCRbeta repertoires from subjects exposed to, actively infected with, or recovered from COVID-19. A freely available public database, intended as a resource for researchers studying the immune response to SARS-CoV-2, is where the repertoires were released. Samples came from the ongoing ImmuneRACE study (first 160 participants) plus 1,254 subjects from 6 global collaborators. Sample metadata almost always included a de-identified subject ID, COVID-19 status, age in years and sex. HLA class I and class II types, where available, came from metadata supplied by the sample provider rather than from assay-based typing.

Reading from cysteine to phenylalanine, the CDR3 counts 16 amino acids. Here the CDR3 DNA is all that survives: 48 bases in frame from base 1. Sequences SGHDT (CDR1) and YYEEEE (CDR2) are obtained from the germline V gene. V trim: 0 bases; J trim: 5 bases; unmatched bases: 4. The immunoSEQ Assay, a bias-controlled multiplex PCR, was used to amplify TCRbeta CDR3 regions from genomic DNA. As for the original processing: The number of nucleated cells in each sample was estimated by amplification of reference gene primers within the assay. To quantify the absolute abundance of each unique TCRbeta CDR3 rearrangement, sequence reads were collapsed and filtered. For each sample, productive Simpson clonality was calculated as the square root of Simpson's diversity index across productive rearrangements. Held by TCRdb, this immuneACCESS table contains in-frame sequences only and omits some clones. Under half of the omission traces to an unresolved V gene where checked; the cause of the rest is unknown. V, J and clone size are taken as reported in that table, and D and trimming were inferred from the DNA itself. Within this sample are some 170,000 clones, with roughly 84% of them counted one time only. Clones ranked in the top ten supply about 10% of the sample.

As concerns this clone: The antigen it recognizes is unknown. No clone much larger than this one lies a single base away; base qualities are absent.

The collaborating institutions used their own protocols to collect whole blood in K2EDTA tubes. Collaborator samples were shipped for TCRbeta analysis as frozen whole blood, isolated PBMCs, or DNA extracted from either sample type. Study-wide conclusions, independent of this receptor: Clinical and demographic metadata were provided uncurated, with the amount varying by source and participant.

The chain is encoded by TRBV5-6 joined to TRBJ2-2, with 10 middle bases fitting TRBD1. This receptor was identified in a woman older than 75 with active or convalescent COVID-19. The material sequenced was peripheral blood. The CDR3 in this case is CASSLGQGARTGELFF. The DNA sequence is as follows: TGTGCCAGCAGCTTGGGACAGGGGGCGAGAACCGGGGAGCTGTTTTTT.